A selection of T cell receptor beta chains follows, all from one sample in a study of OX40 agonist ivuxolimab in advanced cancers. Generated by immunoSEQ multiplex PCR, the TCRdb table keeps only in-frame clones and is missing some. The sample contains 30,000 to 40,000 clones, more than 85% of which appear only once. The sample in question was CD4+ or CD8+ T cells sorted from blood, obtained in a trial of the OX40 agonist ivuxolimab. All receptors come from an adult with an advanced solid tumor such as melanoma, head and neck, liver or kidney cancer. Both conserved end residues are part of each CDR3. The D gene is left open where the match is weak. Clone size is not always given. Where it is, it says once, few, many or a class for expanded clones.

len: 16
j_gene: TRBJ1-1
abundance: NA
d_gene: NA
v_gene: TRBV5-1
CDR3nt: TGCGCCAGCAGCCCCGCAGGGTTGCTGGCGAGCACTGAAGCTTTCTTT
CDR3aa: CASSPAGLLASTEAFF

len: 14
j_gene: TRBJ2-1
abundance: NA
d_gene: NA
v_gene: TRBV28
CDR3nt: TGTGCCAGCAGCCGCCCCGGGATTGGGAATGAGCAGTTCTTC
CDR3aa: CASSRPGIGNEQFF

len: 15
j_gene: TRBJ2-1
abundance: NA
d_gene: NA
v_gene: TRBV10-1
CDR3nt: TGCGCCAGCAGCAAGGGGGGCCCGACAGGCAATGAGCAGTTCTTC
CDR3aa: CASSKGGPTGNEQFF

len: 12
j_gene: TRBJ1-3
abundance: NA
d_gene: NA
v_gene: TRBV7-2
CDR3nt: TGTGCCAGCAGCTTAGTTGGGGGGACCATATATTTT
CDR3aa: CASSLVGGTIYF

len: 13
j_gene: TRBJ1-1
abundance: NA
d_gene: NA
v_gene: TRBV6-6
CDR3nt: TGTGCCAGCCTGAGGGGAAGGAACACTGAAGCTTTCTTT
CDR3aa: CASLRGRNTEAFF

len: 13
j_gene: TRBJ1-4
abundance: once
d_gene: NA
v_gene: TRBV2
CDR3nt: TGTGCCAGCAGTGGGGGAGGCAGAGAAAAACTGTTTTTT
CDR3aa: CASSGGGREKLFF

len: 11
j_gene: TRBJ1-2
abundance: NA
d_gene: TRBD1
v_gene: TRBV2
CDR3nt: TGTGCCAGCAGGGACAGGGGTGGCTACACCTTC
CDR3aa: CASRDRGGYTF

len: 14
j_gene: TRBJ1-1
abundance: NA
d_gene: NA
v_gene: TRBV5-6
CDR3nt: TGTGCCAGCAGCCCCCGGGGACGGAACACTGAAGCTTTCTTT
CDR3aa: CASSPRGRNTEAFF

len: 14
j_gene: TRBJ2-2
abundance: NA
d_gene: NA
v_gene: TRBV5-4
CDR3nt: TGTGCCAGCAGCTTGTCCAAGAACACCGGGGAGCTGTTTTTT
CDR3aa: CASSLSKNTGELFF

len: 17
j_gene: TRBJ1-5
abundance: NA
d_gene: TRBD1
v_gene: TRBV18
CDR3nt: TGTGCCAGCTCACCGCAGGGGGTCCTAGGAAGCAATCAGCCCCAGCATTTT
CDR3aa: CASSPQGVLGSNQPQHF

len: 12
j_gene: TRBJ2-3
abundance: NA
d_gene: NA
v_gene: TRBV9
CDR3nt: TGTGCCAGCAGCTCCCGCACAGATACGCAGTATTTT
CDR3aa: CASSSRTDTQYF

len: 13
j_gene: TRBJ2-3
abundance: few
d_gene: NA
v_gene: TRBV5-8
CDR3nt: TGTGCCAGCAGCTTGGGTAGTAGGAATACGCAGTATTTT
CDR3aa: CASSLGSRNTQYF

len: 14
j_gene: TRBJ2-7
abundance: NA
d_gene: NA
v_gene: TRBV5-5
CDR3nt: TGTGCCAGCAGCCAAACTGGGGAGAAGGACGAGCAGTACTTC
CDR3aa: CASSQTGEKDEQYF

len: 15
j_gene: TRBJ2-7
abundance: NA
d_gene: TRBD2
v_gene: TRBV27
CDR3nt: TGTGCCAGCACCCCGGGACTAATGGCCTCCTACGAGCAGTACTTC
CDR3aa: CASTPGLMASYEQYF

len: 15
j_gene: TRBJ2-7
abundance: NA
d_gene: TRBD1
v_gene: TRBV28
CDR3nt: TGTGCCAGCAGGCCTCACAGACAGGGGTCCTACGAGCAGTACTTC
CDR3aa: CASRPHRQGSYEQYF

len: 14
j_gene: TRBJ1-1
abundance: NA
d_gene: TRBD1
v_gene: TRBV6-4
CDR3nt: TGTGCCAGCAGTGAGGAGGACAGGGGAACTGAAGCTTTCTTT
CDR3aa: CASSEEDRGTEAFF

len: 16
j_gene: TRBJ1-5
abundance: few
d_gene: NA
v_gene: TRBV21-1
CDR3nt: TGTGCCAGCAGCCCGGCCCGGACAGTGCTTAATCAGCCCCAGCATTTT
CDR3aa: CASSPARTVLNQPQHF

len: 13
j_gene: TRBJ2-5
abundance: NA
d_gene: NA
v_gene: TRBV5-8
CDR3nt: TGTGCCAGCAGCCCTATGTACCAAGAGACCCAGTACTTC
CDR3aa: CASSPMYQETQYF

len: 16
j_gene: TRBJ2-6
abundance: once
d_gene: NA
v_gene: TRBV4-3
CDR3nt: TGCGCCAGCAGCCTCACGCTACGGGCTGGGGCCAACGTCCTGACTTTC
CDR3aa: CASSLTLRAGANVLTF

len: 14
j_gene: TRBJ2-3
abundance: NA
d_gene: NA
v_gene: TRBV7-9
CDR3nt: TGTGCCAGCAGCCCATCGATAAGCCCAGATACGCAGTATTTT
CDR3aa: CASSPSISPDTQYF

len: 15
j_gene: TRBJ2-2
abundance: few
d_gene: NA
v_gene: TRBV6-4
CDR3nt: TGTGCCAGCAGTGAAAGGCTCTCGGACACCGGGGAGCTGTTTTTT
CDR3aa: CASSERLSDTGELFF

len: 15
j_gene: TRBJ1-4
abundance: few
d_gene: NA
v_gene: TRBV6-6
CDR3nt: TGTGCCAGCAGGCCCCCGGGGACATCAAATGAAAAACTGTTTTTT
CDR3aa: CASRPPGTSNEKLFF

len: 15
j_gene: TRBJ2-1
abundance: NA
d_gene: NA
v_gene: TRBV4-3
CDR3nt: TGCGCCAGCAGCCCGACAGGACAGCCATACAATGAGCAGTTCTTC
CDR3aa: CASSPTGQPYNEQFF

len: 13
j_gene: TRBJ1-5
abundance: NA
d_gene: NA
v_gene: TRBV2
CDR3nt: TGTGCCAGCACCTTCAGGGTGAATCAGCCCCAGCATTTT
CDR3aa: CASTFRVNQPQHF

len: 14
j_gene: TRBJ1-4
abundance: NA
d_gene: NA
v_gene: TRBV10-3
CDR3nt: TGTGCCATCAGGGGGGATGAGGGTGACGAAAAACTGTTTTTT
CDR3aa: CAIRGDEGDEKLFF

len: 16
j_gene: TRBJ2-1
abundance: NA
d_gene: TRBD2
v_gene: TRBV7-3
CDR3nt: TGTGCCAGCAGCGCCCGGGGCGGAGCGGGACCCTACCAGCAGTTCTTC
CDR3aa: CASSARGGAGPYQQFF

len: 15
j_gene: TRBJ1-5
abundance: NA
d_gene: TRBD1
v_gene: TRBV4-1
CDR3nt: TGCGCCAGCAGCCAAGATTGGACAGGAGGACAGCCCCAGCATTTT
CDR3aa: CASSQDWTGGQPQHF

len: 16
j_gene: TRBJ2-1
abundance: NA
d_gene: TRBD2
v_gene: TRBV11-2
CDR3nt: TGTGCCAGCAGCCTGCGACTAGCGGCCGGTATGTATGAGCAGTTCTTC
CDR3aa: CASSLRLAAGMYEQFF

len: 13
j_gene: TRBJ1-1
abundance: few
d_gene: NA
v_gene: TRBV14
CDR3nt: TGTGCCAGCAGCCAAGTAAGGCAGGGTGAAGCTTTCTTT
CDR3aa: CASSQVRQGEAFF

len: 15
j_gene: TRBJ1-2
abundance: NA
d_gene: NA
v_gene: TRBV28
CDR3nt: TGTGCCAGCAGTTTTTGGGGAGGAGCGAACTATGGCTACACCTTC
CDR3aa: CASSFWGGANYGYTF

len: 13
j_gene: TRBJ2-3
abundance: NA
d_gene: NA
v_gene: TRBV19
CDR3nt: TGTGCCAGTACTCCCTCAGGGCGAGATACGCAGTATTTT
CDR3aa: CASTPSGRDTQYF